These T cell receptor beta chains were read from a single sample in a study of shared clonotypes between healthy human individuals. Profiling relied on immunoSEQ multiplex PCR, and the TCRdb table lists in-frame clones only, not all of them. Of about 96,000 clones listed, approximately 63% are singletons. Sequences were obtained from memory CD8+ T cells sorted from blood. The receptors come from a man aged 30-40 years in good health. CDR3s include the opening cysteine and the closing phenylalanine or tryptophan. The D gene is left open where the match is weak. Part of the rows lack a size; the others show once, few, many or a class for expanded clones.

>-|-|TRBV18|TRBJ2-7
TGTGCCAGCTCACCCCGCACGACCCCCTCCTACGAGCAGTACTTC
CASSPRTTPSYEQYF
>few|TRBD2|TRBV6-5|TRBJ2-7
TGTGCCAGCAGTGGGACTAGCGGTTACGAGCAGTACTTC
CASSGTSGYEQYF
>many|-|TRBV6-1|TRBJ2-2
TGTGCCAGCACCTCCAGGGGGGACGCCGGGGAGCTGTTTTTT
CASTSRGDAGELFF
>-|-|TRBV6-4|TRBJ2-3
TGTGCCAGCGCCGGTAGAGGGGGTGCGGCAGATACGCAGTATTTT
CASAGRGGAADTQYF
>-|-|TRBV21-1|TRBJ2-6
TGTGCCAGCAGCAAAGGTACCGGGACAGGCCTCATGCTTGGGGCCAACGTCCTGACTTTC
CASSKGTGTGLMLGANVLTF
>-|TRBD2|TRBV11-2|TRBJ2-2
TGTGCCAGCAGCTTGCTTAGCGGGAGGGCCGACACCGGGGAGCTGTTTTTT
CASSLLSGRADTGELFF
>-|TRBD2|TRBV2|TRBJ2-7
TGTGCCACTCTAGCGGGAGGGCCGAATTTTAACTACGAGCAGTACTTC
CATLAGGPNFNYEQYF
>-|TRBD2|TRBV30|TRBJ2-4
TGTGCCTGGAGTGTAGGCGGGAGGCTCATTCAGTACTTC
CAWSVGGRLIQYF
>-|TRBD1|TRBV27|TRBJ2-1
TGTGCCAGCAGTCTCTATGGGACAGGGCCAGGGTACAATGAGCAGTTCTTC
CASSLYGTGPGYNEQFF
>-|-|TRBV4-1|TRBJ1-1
TGCGCCAGCAGCCCTGGGGGTTACCCCCAAGGGAACACTGAAGCTTTCTTT
CASSPGGYPQGNTEAFF
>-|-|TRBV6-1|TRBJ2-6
TGTGCCAGCACCGTTATGGGAGGCGGAGTCAACGTCCTGACTTTC
CASTVMGGGVNVLTF
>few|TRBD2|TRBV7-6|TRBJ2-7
TGTGCCAGCAGCTTAGGGGTACTAGCGGGAGTACAGGAGCAGTACTTC
CASSLGVLAGVQEQYF
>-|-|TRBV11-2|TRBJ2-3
TGTGCCAGCAGCTTATCTGCCGCCTCCGGTACGCAGTATTTT
CASSLSAASGTQYF
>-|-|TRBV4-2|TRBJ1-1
TGTGCCAGCAGCTTTCTCCGGGGGTCTGGTTACACTGAAGCTTTCTTT
CASSFLRGSGYTEAFF
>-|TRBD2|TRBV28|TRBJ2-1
TGTGCCAGCACCTCTGTGGGGAGGGGTTGGGGCGATGAGCAGTTCTTC
CASTSVGRGWGDEQFF
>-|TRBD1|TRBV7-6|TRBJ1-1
TGTGCCAGCAGCTTAGGAGGGAGGCAGGGGGCGCTTCTAGGTACTGAAGCTTTCTTT
CASSLGGRQGALLGTEAFF
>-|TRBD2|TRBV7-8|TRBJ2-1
TGTGCCAGCAGCACACGGACTAGCGCGTACAATGAGCAGTTCTTC
CASSTRTSAYNEQFF
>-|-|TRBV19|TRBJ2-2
TGTGCCAGTATTGGAGTACCCCAGAACACCGGGGAGCTGTTTTTT
CASIGVPQNTGELFF
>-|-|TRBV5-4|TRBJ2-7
TGTGCCAGCAGCTTGGGAGGGATAAGCTCCTACGAGCAGTACTTC
CASSLGGISSYEQYF
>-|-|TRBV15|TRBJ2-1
TGTGCCACCAGCAGTTACAAGGGCCCCGCGGATGAGCAGTTCTTC
CATSSYKGPADEQFF
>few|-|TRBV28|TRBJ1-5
TGTGCCAGCAGCCTGGGGGGTAGTAAGAGTCAGCCCCAGCATTTT
CASSLGGSKSQPQHF
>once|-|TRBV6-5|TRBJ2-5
TGTGCCAGCAGTTTTAAACCTTACCTGGTGGAGACCCAGTACTTC
CASSFKPYLVETQYF
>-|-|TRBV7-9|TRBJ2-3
TGTGCCAGCAGCACCCGCCTCCGCACAGATACGCAGTATTTT
CASSTRLRTDTQYF
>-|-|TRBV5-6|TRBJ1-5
TGTGCCAGCAGCTTTAAAGGGACGGTCCTCACCCAGCCCCAGCATTTT
CASSFKGTVLTQPQHF
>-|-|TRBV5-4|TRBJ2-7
TGTGCCAGCAGCCCCGGGACTTACGAGCAGTACTTC
CASSPGTYEQYF
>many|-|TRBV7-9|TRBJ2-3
TGTGCCAGCAGCCCCACAGATACGCAGTATTTT
CASSPTDTQYF
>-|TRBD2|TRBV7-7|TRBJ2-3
TGTGCCAGCAGCCCGGGACTAGCGGGAGTTCCTAATACGCAGTATTTT
CASSPGLAGVPNTQYF
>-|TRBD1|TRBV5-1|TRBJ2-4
TGCGCCAGCAGCTTGTATTTCCGGGGACAGCCAAAAAACATTCAGTACTTC
CASSLYFRGQPKNIQYF
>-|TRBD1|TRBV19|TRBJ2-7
TGTGCCAGTAGTATCAGCGGGACAGGGGGCGAGCAGTACTTC
CASSISGTGGEQYF
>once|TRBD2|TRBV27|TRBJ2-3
TGTGCCAGCAGTCAAGCGGGAGGAGGTACAGATACGCAGTATTTT
CASSQAGGGTDTQYF
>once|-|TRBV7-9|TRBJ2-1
TGTGCCAGCAGCTCCCCCCCTTTCCAGCCCCAGGGTGAGCAGTTCTTC
CASSSPPFQPQGEQFF
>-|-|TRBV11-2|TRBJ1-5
TGTGCCAGCAGCCGTAGTGGCAATCAGCCCCAGCATTTT
CASSRSGNQPQHF
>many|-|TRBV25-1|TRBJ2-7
TGTGCCAGCAGTGCCCTAGCCTACGAGCAGTACTTC
CASSALAYEQYF
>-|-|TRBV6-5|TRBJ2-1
TGTGCCAGCAGCCACAAAGGGACATCTAACAATGAGCAGTTCTTC
CASSHKGTSNNEQFF
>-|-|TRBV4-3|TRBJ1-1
TGCGCCAGCAGCCGTGGGCTGTCTGAAGCTTTCTTT
CASSRGLSEAFF
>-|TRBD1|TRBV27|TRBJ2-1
TGTGCCAGCAGTTCCTATAGACAGGGGATTGAGCAGTTCTTC
CASSSYRQGIEQFF
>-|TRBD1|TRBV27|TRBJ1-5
TGTGCCAGCAGCCAACGGACAGGGGGAAATCAGCCCCAGCATTTT
CASSQRTGGNQPQHF
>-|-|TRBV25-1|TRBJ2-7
TGTGCCAGCAGTGCTCAGGGCTACGAGCAGTACTTC
CASSAQGYEQYF
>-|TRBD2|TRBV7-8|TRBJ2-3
TGTGCCAGCAGCTTGCTGGCGGGAGGCTCCACAGATACGCAGTATTTT
CASSLLAGGSTDTQYF
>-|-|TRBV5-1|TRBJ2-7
TGCGCCAGCAGCTTGGTGGGCAGGTTGGGGGAGCAGTACTTC
CASSLVGRLGEQYF
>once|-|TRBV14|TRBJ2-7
TGTGCCAGCAGCCAACAGGCAGAATCTAACCCAATATACGAGCAGTACTTC
CASSQQAESNPIYEQYF
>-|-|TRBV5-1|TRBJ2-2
TGCGCCAGCAGCCAAGGACAGACCACCGGGGAGCTGTTTTTT
CASSQGQTTGELFF
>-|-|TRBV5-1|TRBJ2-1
TGCGCCAGCAGCTTGGGTCCAGAGGTCTACAATGAGCAGTTCTTC
CASSLGPEVYNEQFF
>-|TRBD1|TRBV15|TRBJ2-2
TGTGCCACCAGCAGACAGGGGGCAACCGGGGAGCTGTTTTTT
CATSRQGATGELFF
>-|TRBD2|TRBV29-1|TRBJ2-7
TGCAGCGTAGAAGGGACTAGCTCCGAGCAGTACTTC
CSVEGTSSEQYF
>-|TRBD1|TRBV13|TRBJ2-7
TGTGCCAGCAGCTCCGGGACAGGGTCCCACGAGCAGTACTTC
CASSSGTGSHEQYF
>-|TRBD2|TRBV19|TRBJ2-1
TGTGCCAGTAGTCAGCTAGGGACTAGCGGGAGGTACTACAATGAGCAGTTCTTC
CASSQLGTSGRYYNEQFF
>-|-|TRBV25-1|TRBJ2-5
TGTGCCAGCAGTGAGAAGATCCGAGAGACCCAGTACTTC
CASSEKIRETQYF